This T cell receptor beta chain was identified during a study of CD8+ T cells in alopecia areata. Study overall: Treated patients took oral tofacitinib at 5 to 10 mg twice daily.

Treatment defined: oral pan-JAK inhibitor, 5-10 mg twice daily. General study findings and limits: Possibly because of HLA-related factors, TCR sharing was less clear across patients than in mice.

Isolated RNA was reverse transcribed into cDNA used as the sequencing template. Measured with immunoSEQ multiplex PCR; TCRdb has only the in-frame clones, and not every one. The sample shows 150,000 to 200,000 clones, approximately 51% of them seen only once. This clone was seen a handful of times. Its antigen is as yet unknown. The germline V gene encodes CDR1 MNHNY and CDR2 SVGAGI (reference sequence). This CDR3 contains 14 residues. Losses at the gene ends were 2 bases for V and 5 bases for J; bases not matched to a gene: 5. The receptor's source is a human donor with alopecia areata. Sequenced material: CD8+ T cells sorted from blood, taken at week 52, from a patient treated with tofacitinib. The rearrangement joins TRBV6-6 to TRBJ2-5; TRBD1 aligns across 7 bases. The CDR3 DNA is TGTGCCAGCAGTTACACCGGGACAGTGGAGACCCAGTACTTC. Its translation is CASSYTGTVETQYF.